This TCR beta chain was retrieved from a study of blood T cell repertoires in COVID-19. Whole-study context: Acute-phase and convalescent COVID-19 samples originated in the United States, Italy and Spain. The cDNA or gDNA used as material had been derived from T cells, B-cell-depleted T cells, or PBMCs.

The protocol was immunoSEQ multiplex PCR, while the TCRdb copy is restricted to in-frame clones and leaves out a portion. Among fewer than 300,000 clones, over 75% were seen once, and the ten largest hold about 8.6%. The clonotype originates from a man aged 18 to 30 with active or convalescent COVID-19. The sequenced sample was peripheral blood.

This CDR3 reads CALRGGGGRGYGYTF. Here the CDR3 DNA reads TGTGCCCTAAGAGGGGGGGGTGGCAGAGGCTATGGCTACACCTTC. The chain employs TRBV10-3 and TRBJ1-2; D perhaps matches TRBD1 (6 bases). CDR3 size: 15 residues. Deletions cut 11 bases from V and 4 bases from J, with 23 bases between. Germline V gene data show CDR1 as ENHRY and CDR2 as SYGVKD.